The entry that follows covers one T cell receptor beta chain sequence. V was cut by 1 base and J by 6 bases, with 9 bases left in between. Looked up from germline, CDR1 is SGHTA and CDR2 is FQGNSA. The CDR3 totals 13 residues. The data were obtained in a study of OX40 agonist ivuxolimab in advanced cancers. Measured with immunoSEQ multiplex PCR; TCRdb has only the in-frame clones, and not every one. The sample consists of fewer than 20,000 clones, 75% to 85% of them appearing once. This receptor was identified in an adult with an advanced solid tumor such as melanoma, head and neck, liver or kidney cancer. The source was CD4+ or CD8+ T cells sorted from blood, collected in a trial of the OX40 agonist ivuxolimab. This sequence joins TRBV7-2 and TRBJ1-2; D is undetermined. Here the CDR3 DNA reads TGTGCCAGCAGCTTAGAGTTCTACCATGGCTACACCTTC. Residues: CASSLEFYHGYTF.